The T cell receptor beta chain described here comes from a study of T cells in tuberculosis. Trimming at V came to 5 bases and at J to 0 bases, leaving 3 bases not matched to a gene. The germline gives CDR1 SEHNR, CDR2 FQNEAQ (reference sequence). CDR3 length equals 15 residues. The protocol was immunoSEQ multiplex PCR, while the TCRdb copy is restricted to in-frame clones and leaves out a portion. Of some 34,000 clones in the sample, about 97% were seen once. Concerning this clone itself: Its target is not known.

Study-level findings and limits: Samples were chosen by availability of cryopreserved specimens.

The chain is built from TRBV7-9 and TRBJ2-3, with 9 positions matching TRBD2. Sequencing was done on a sample of PBMCs. This TCR derives from a donor between 10 and 35 years old with latent tuberculosis or without tuberculosis infection. The CDR3 protein is CASSGLAGSTDTQYF. In nucleotides, the CDR3 is TGTGCCAGCAGCGGGCTAGCGGGGAGCACAGATACGCAGTATTTT.